This T cell receptor (beta chain) was sequenced in a study of T cell repertoires in cytomegalovirus infection. The wider study: Public TCR beta signatures indicated both CMV infection and matching HLA type.

V dropped 1 base and J dropped 4; count of bases not matched to a gene: 0. The CDR3 consists of 16 residues. CDR1 and CDR2 (germline): LGHDT, YNNKEL (reference sequence). Study outcomes and limitations: HLA-C-restricted, CMV-specific TCR beta clonotypes were dominant ex vivo. Adding up the frequency of public TCR beta families identified people who carried CMV plus the relevant HLA.

TCRdb independently ran MiXCR on the reads; one entry per CDR3 protein. The sample carries 150,000 to 200,000 distinct CDR3 sequences, roughly 14% recorded once. A note on this clonotype: Its target is not known.

What was sequenced was PBMCs. This chain uses TRBV3-1 with TRBJ2-1, with 14 bases matching TRBD2. The receptor was isolated from a human donor in good health (CMV status not recorded). Some clones in this sample may be carry-over from other donors' samples. DNA of the CDR3: TGTGCCAGCAGCCAAGGACTAGCGGGAGGGTACAATGAGCAGTTCTTC. Translating gives CASSQGLAGGYNEQFF.